The 15 T cell receptor beta chains below come from one sample, sequenced in a study of cytomegalovirus exposure and HLA in healthy donors. Assay used: immunoSEQ multiplex PCR; TCRdb lists only in-frame clones, some missing. In the table there are over 200,000 clones, 80% to 90% of which are singletons. Sequenced: PBMCs. The receptors stem from a woman between 18 and 29 years old in good health and CMV-seropositive.

The rearrangement uses TRBV29-1 and TRBJ2-1, with 7 bases identical to TRBD2. Germline values: CDR1 SQVTM, CDR2 ANQGSEA. The CDR3 totals 15 residues. V shed 4 bases and J 9 bases; nucleotides not matched to a gene: 15. The CDR3 loop reads CSVVRAGALPSEQFF. The DNA of the CDR3 is TGCAGCGTTGTCAGGGCGGGAGCCCTTCCAAGTGAGCAGTTCTTC.

This chain joins TRBV4-1 and TRBJ1-1; tentatively, D is TRBD1 (5 bases). The CDR3 has 15 residues. Germline lookup yields CDR1 MGHRA and CDR2 YSYEKL. Trimming left V 4 bases short and J 4 bases short, with 16 bases between. The CDR3 DNA reads as TGCGCCAGCAGCCTCCGGTGGGGGGTAGGCACTGAAGCTTTCTTT. It codes for CASSLRWGVGTEAFF.

The chain couples TRBV29-1 to TRBJ2-1; D gene uncertain. The germline V and J ends were trimmed by 0 bases and 2 bases, with 14 bases remaining between them. Germline CDR1 SQVTM, CDR2 ANQGSEA. This CDR3 spans 16 amino acids. CDR3 in DNA: TGCAGCGTTGAAGATGGTAAGGAGTCTGCCTACAATGAGCAGTTCTTC. Amino acid sequence: CSVEDGKESAYNEQFF.

The chain recombines TRBV5-1 with TRBJ2-7, with TRBD1 identical over 7 bases. Germline V gives CDR1 SGHRS, CDR2 YFSETQ. This CDR3 has 16 residues. V dropped 2 bases and J dropped 2; count of bases not matched to a gene: 10. The CDR3 sequence: CASSFTPKTGTYEQYF. The CDR3 region has the DNA TGCGCCAGCAGCTTCACACCAAAGACAGGGACCTACGAGCAGTACTTC.

This clone was observed a single time. The chain uses TRBV28 and TRBJ1-2, with D possibly TRBD1 on 5 matching bases. Between the trimmed V and J ends, which lost 3 bases and 0 bases, there was a span of 14 bases. From germline, CDR1 is MDHEN and CDR2 SYDVKM. The CDR3 totals 16 residues. CDR3 nucleotides: TGTGCCAGCAGTTTCCAGGGATTTTTTACTAACTATGGCTACACCTTC. Protein product: CASSFQGFFTNYGYTF.

The rearrangement joins TRBV5-1 to TRBJ2-7; TRBD2 agrees at 11 bases. The CDR3 spans 15 residues. J lost 4 bases, V lost 4 bases, and 7 bases had no gene match. The V gene's germline CDR1 is SGHRS and CDR2 YFSETQ. The CDR3, as DNA: TGCGCCAGCAGCCTCACTAGCGGGAGAAGATACGAGCAGTACTTC. It is translated as CASSLTSGRRYEQYF.

The genes are TRBV5-6 and TRBJ1-5; 10 positions agree with TRBD1. V lost 4 bases, J lost 5 bases, and 6 bases stayed unmatched. The CDR3 is 15 residues long. Looked up from germline, CDR1 is SGHDT and CDR2 is YYEEEE. The CDR3 is CASSAGTGDDQPQHF. The CDR3 DNA sequence: TGTGCCAGCAGCGCCGGGACAGGGGATGATCAGCCCCAGCATTTT.

This rearrangement joins TRBV9 to TRBJ2-1, with 12 bases fitting TRBD2. This CDR3 is 15 amino acids long. V shed 4 bases, J shed 4 bases, and the junction held 3 bases outside the gene matches. In germline, CDR1 is SGDLS, CDR2 YYNGEE. The CDR3 spells CASSLAGGDYNEQFF. The CDR3 DNA reads TGTGCCAGCAGCCTAGCGGGAGGGGATTACAATGAGCAGTTCTTC.

V is TRBV10-1 and J is TRBJ1-4; D might be TRBD1 (5 bases). Germline CDR1 is WNHNN and CDR2 is SYGVQD (reference sequence). With 3 bases removed from V and 12 bases from J, the gap between germline ends came to 14 bases. The CDR3 runs to 13 residues. As DNA, the CDR3 is TGCGCCAGCAGTGACCTCCCTACGGGGGAACTGTTTTTT. As protein: CASSDLPTGELFF.

This chain links TRBV28 with TRBJ2-1; 8 bases are shared with TRBD2. V was pared by 2 bases and J by 8 bases, with 8 bases of the junction left unmatched. This CDR3 has 15 residues. CDR1 and CDR2 from the germline V gene are MDHEN and SYDVKM. The CDR3 DNA sequence: TGTGCCAGCAGTTTAGCGGGGACTAGTCTAGATGAGCAGTTCTTC. Its translation is CASSLAGTSLDEQFF.

The V gene is TRBV9, the J gene TRBJ2-3; D is uncertain. From germline, CDR1 is SGDLS and CDR2 YYNGEE. Deletions cut 4 bases from V and 2 bases from J, with 14 bases between. CDR3 size: 15 residues. CDR3 nucleotides: TGTGCCAGCAGCCCTGGCGACTCGAACACAGATACGCAGTATTTT. Translation gives CASSPGDSNTDTQYF.

This chain links TRBV2 with TRBJ1-4; weak D call: TRBD1 (5 bases). There are 13 residues in the CDR3. Trimming removed 3 bases at V and 7 bases at J, with 9 bases between. The germline gives CDR1 SNHLY, CDR2 FYNNEI. DNA for the CDR3: TGTGCCAGCAGTGAGTCCAGGGCTGAAAAACTGTTTTTT. This gives the protein CASSESRAEKLFF.

CDR3 coding DNA: TGTGCCAGCACCAGTACACCAACCCCTAACTATGGCTACACCTTC. The encoded protein is CASTSTPTPNYGYTF. The chain couples TRBV28 to TRBJ1-2; D not certain. CDR1 and CDR2 from the germline V gene are MDHEN and SYDVKM. The CDR3 is 15 residues long. Trimming left V 7 bases short and J 0 bases short, with 15 bases between.

A remark on this clone: At one end, the junction sequence differs from germline, possibly due to a read error. This rearrangement joins TRBV19 to TRBJ2-1; TRBD2 matches 11 bases. Germline CDR1 LNHDA, CDR2 SQIVND (reference sequence). CDR3 length equals 12 residues. CDR3 sequence (DNA): TGTGCCAGTAGAATAGCGGGAGGGTCTGAGTTCTTC. Its translation: CASRIAGGSEFF.

J is TRBJ2-2 and V is TRBV13; D unclear. The CDR3 loop spans 16 amino acids. The V end lost 1 base, the J end lost 6 bases, and 15 bases lay between the germline ends. Germline lookup yields CDR1 PRHDT and CDR2 FYEKMQ (reference sequence). CDR3 sequence (DNA): TGTGCCAGCAGCTTAGTTACAAACAGAAGTCCCGGGGAGCTGTTTTTT. As protein: CASSLVTNRSPGELFF.